Described below is a single T cell receptor beta chain sequence and its context. Germline CDR1 reads SGHAT; CDR2 reads FQNNGV. Between the trimmed V and J ends, which lost 2 bases and 5 bases, there was a span of 15 bases. The CDR3 has 15 residues. Some clones are missing from TCRdb's copy, which holds only in-frame ones; the method was immunoSEQ multiplex PCR. This sample carries 80,000 or so clones, about 85% of them seen once, and the ten largest clones take roughly 9.8%. These data belong to a study of blood T cell repertoires in COVID-19. The rearrangement uses TRBV11-2 and TRBJ1-2; tentatively, D is TRBD1 (6 bases). This clonotype was sampled from a man between 60 and 75 years old with COVID-19, enrolled during active disease. The sample comprised peripheral blood. The CDR3 loop is CASSLKSDSPYGYTF. The CDR3 nucleotides are TGTGCCAGCAGCTTAAAATCGGACAGTCCTTATGGCTACACCTTC. The whole variable domain, filled in from reference TRBV11-2 and TRBJ1-2, reads EAGVAQSPRYKIIEKRQSVAFWCNPISGHATLYWYQQILGQGPKLLIQFQNNGVVDDSQLPKDRFSAERLKGVDSTLKIQPAKLEDSAVYLCASSLKSDSPYGYTFGSGTRLTVV.